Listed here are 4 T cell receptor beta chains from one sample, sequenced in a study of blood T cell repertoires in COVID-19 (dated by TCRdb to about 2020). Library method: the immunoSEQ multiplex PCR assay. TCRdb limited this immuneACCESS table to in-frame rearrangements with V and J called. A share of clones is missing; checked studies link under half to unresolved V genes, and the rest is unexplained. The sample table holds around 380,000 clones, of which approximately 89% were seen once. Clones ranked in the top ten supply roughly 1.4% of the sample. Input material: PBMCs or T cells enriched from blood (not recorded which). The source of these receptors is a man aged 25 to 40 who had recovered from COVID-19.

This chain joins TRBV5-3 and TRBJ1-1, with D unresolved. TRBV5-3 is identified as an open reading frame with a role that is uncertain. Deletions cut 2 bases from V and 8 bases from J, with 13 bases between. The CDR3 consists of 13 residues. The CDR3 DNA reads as TGTGCCAGAAGCTTTAACCGGGAGCTCGAAGCTTTCTTT. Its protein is CARSFNRELEAFF.

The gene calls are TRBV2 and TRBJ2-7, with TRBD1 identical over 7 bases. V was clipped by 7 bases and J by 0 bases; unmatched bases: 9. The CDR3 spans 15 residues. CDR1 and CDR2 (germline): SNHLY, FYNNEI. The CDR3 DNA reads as TGTGCCAGCAATGGCGAGGACAGGCTCTCCTACGAGCAGTACTTC. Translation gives CASNGEDRLSYEQYF.

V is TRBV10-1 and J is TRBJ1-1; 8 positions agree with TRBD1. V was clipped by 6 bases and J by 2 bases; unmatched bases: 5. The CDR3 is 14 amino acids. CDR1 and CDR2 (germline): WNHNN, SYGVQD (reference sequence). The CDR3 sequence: CASSPDRVNTEAFF. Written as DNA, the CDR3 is TGCGCCAGCAGCCCGGACAGGGTCAACACTGAAGCTTTCTTT.

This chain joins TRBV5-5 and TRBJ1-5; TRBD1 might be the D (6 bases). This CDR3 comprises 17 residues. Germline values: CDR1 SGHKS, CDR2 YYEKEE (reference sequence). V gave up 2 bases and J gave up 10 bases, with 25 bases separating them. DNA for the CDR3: TGTGCCAGCAGCTTTTCTGGGACATCCGGCGGCCCCTCACCCCAGCATTTT. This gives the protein CASSFSGTSGGPSPQHF.